Each of the 8 T cell receptor beta chains below was sequenced from the same sample in a study of blood T cell repertoires in COVID-19. Produced via immunoSEQ multiplex PCR; TCRdb's table is partial and in-frame only. In the table there are under 250,000 clones, roughly 84% of which are singletons. Material for sequencing was peripheral blood. The receptors stem from a woman in her sixties or seventies who had recovered from COVID-19.

This clone appeared a single time. The genes are TRBV7-8 and TRBJ2-2; 7 nucleotides align to TRBD1. The ends lost 1 base at V and 6 bases at J; junction bases unmatched: 8. The CDR3 loop spans 16 amino acids. Germline values: CDR1 SGHVS, CDR2 FQNEAQ. CDR3 loop: CASSLGDSPLSGELFF. The CDR3 nucleotides are TGTGCCAGCAGCTTAGGGGACAGCCCCTTATCCGGGGAGCTGTTTTTT.

This clone was detected only a few times. The V and J genes are TRBV28 and TRBJ1-1; 9 bases line up with TRBD1. J lost 1 base, V lost 11 bases, and 5 bases had no gene match. CDR1 MDHEN and CDR2 SYDVKM come from the germline V gene. There are 13 residues in the CDR3. This chain's CDR3 is CAAQGARNTEAFF. CDR3 DNA sequence: TGTGCCGCACAGGGGGCGAGGAACACTGAAGCTTTCTTT.

The DNA for the CDR3 is TGCGCCAGCAGCTTCAGTGGGGGGTCAAGGTCTGGCTACACCTTC. It specifies CASSFSGGSRSGYTF. The chain links TRBV5-1 to TRBJ1-2; tentative D call: TRBD1 (5 bases). This CDR3 has 15 amino acids. Germline lookup yields CDR1 SGHRS and CDR2 YFSETQ. V dropped 2 bases and J dropped 7 bases, with 18 bases sitting between them. The full variable domain, in which reference TRBV5-1 and TRBJ1-2 provide the parts outside the CDR3, is KAGVTQTPRYLIKTRGQQVTLSCSPISGHRSVSWYQQTPGQGLQFLFEYFSETQRNKGNFPGRFSGRQFSNSRSEMNVSTLELGDSALYLCASSFSGGSRSGYTFGSGTRLTVV.

The chain couples TRBV3-1 (or the pseudogene TRBV3-2) to TRBJ1-5; D unresolved. Trimming removed 2 bases from V and 6 bases from J, with 8 bases in between. The CDR3 extends over 13 amino acids. Germline V gene data show CDR1 as LGHDT and CDR2 as YNNKEL (reference sequence). The CDR3 nucleotides read TGTGCCAGCAGCCAAAGCTCAAGTCAGCCCCAGCATTTT. Amino acids: CASSQSSSQPQHF.

This CDR3 is CASSHSGTDNSPLHF. The DNA of the CDR3 is TGTGCCAGCAGCCACTCCGGGACAGATAATTCACCCCTCCACTTT. The chain couples TRBV3-1 (or the pseudogene TRBV3-2) to TRBJ1-6, with 7 bases that match TRBD1. The junction had 4 bases not matched to a gene; V was cut back by 3 bases and J by 5 bases. The germline V gene encodes CDR1 LGHDT and CDR2 YNNKEL (reference sequence). The CDR3 covers 15 residues.

The chain recombines TRBV13 with TRBJ1-3; the D gene is possibly TRBD1 (6 bases). V was trimmed by 5 bases and J by 0 bases, leaving 8 bases between them. Germline lookup yields CDR1 PRHDT and CDR2 FYEKMQ (reference sequence). This CDR3 has 14 residues. CDR3 residues: CASSATGSGNTIYF. CDR3 DNA: TGTGCCAGCAGCGCGACAGGCTCTGGAAACACCATATATTTT.

This clone showed up just a few times. The chain uses TRBV29-1 and TRBJ2-2; 9 bases match TRBD1. J gave up 6 bases and V 8 bases, and 7 bases lay outside the gene matches. Looked up from germline, CDR1 is SQVTM and CDR2 is ANQGSEA. The CDR3 is made up of 13 amino acids. This chain's CDR3 is CSSRDRVAGELFF. The CDR3 nucleotides are TGCAGCTCCCGGGACAGGGTGGCCGGGGAGCTGTTTTTT.

V gene TRBV18 combines with J gene TRBJ2-7, with 7 bases that match TRBD1. With V trimmed by 5 bases and J by 1 base, 11 bases remained unmatched. Looked up from germline, CDR1 is KGHSH and CDR2 is LQKENI. CDR3 length: 16 residues. The chain's CDR3 is CASSSTLRGKSYEQYF. The CDR3 DNA reads as TGTGCCAGCTCATCCACACTCAGGGGGAAATCCTACGAGCAGTACTTC.